The 9 T cell receptor beta chains listed next were all sequenced from one sample in a study of blood T cell repertoires in COVID-19. Only in-frame clones appear in the TCRdb table, and some are missing; sequencing was by immunoSEQ multiplex PCR. The table shows 75,000 to 100,000 clones, with 70% to 90% occurring only once. Source material: peripheral blood. The receptors come from a man between 65 and 80 years old with acute or convalescent COVID-19.

The rearrangement links TRBV19 to TRBJ1-2; 8 bases line up with TRBD1. V trimming: 3 bases; J trimming: 5 bases; junction bases outside the gene matches: 8. The CDR3 sequence is 15 residues long. Germline V gene lookup returns CDR1 LNHDA and CDR2 SQIVND (reference sequence). The CDR3 DNA sequence: TGTGCCAGTAGTATCTCATGGGACAGGCCATATGGCTACACCTTC. Its protein is CASSISWDRPYGYTF.

This chain links TRBV30 with TRBJ2-5; 8 positions agree with TRBD1. Germline-derived CDR1 and CDR2 are GTSNPN and SVGIG (reference sequence). The junction had 11 bases not matched to a gene; V was cut back by 7 bases and J by 4 bases. This CDR3 comprises 14 residues. The CDR3: CASKKQGVLETQYF. CDR3 nucleotide sequence: TGTGCCTCCAAAAAACAGGGGGTCTTAGAGACCCAGTACTTC.

The chain links TRBV5-6 to TRBJ1-6, with D uncertain. From germline, CDR1 is SGHDT and CDR2 YYEEEE. This CDR3 is 14 amino acids long. V was clipped by 3 bases and J by 8 bases, with 12 bases between them. The CDR3 protein is CASSSVALHSPLHF. The CDR3 DNA follows: TGTGCCAGCAGCTCTGTGGCCCTGCATTCACCCCTCCACTTT.

This clone was recorded a few times. This sequence joins TRBV19 and TRBJ1-2, with 12 bases identical to TRBD1. The J segment lost 8 bases and the V segment lost 5 bases, leaving 15 bases of the junction unmatched. The CDR3 runs 17 residues. CDR1 and CDR2 from the germline V gene are LNHDA and SQIVND (reference sequence). CDR3 DNA sequence: TGTGCCAGTAGTCTTACCGGGACAGGGGGCAATACAGGAGGCTACACCTTC. This sequence encodes CASSLTGTGGNTGGYTF.

The chain couples TRBV3-1 (or the pseudogene TRBV3-2) to TRBJ1-1; D gene unclear. Trimming took 4 bases from V and 4 from J, leaving 13 bases between them. From germline, CDR1 is LGHDT and CDR2 YNNKEL (reference sequence). CDR3 size: 14 residues. The CDR3 spells CASSPHPEGTEAFF. As DNA, the CDR3 is TGTGCCAGCAGCCCTCACCCGGAGGGCACTGAAGCTTTCTTT.

The chain is built from TRBV5-1 and TRBJ1-6; D uncertain. This CDR3 comprises 12 residues. CDR1 and CDR2 (germline): SGHRS, YFSETQ. Trimming removed 0 bases at V and 10 bases at J, with 5 bases between. The DNA of the CDR3 is TGCGCCAGCAGCTTGGGGAGGTCACCCCTCCACTTT. Translated: CASSLGRSPLHF.

The CDR3 sequence: CASSFLGAEKLFF. CDR3 in DNA: TGTGCCAGCAGTTTCCTGGGGGCGGAAAAACTGTTTTTT. The gene calls are TRBV28 and TRBJ1-4, with D possibly being TRBD1 (6 bases). The V gene's germline CDR1 is MDHEN and CDR2 SYDVKM. The CDR3 totals 13 residues. Trimming stripped 3 bases from V and 8 bases from J, with 10 bases between.

This sequence joins TRBV9 and TRBJ2-3; no clear D. Germline V gene sequence: CDR1 SGDLS, CDR2 YYNGEE. Trimming pared 0 bases from V and 1 base from J, leaving 9 bases between. This CDR3 spans 15 amino acids. DNA of the CDR3: TGTGCCAGCAGCGTAGTTCTCGCGGGCACAGATACGCAGTATTTT. Its protein product is CASSVVLAGTDTQYF.

V gene TRBV5-1 combines with J gene TRBJ1-4; D is ambiguous. Germline lookup yields CDR1 SGHRS and CDR2 YFSETQ. The CDR3 sequence is 15 residues long. Trimming cost V 2 bases and J 4 bases, with 12 bases left between them. In nucleotides, the CDR3 is TGCGCCAGCAGCTTCCTGGGCTTGGGTAATGAAAAACTGTTTTTT. This gives the protein CASSFLGLGNEKLFF.